One and the same sample provided the 29 T cell receptor beta chains below, sequenced in a study of T cell changes during pregnancy in multiple sclerosis (dated by TCRdb to between 2018 and 2020). Library preparation used the immunoSEQ multiplex PCR assay. Here the immuneACCESS table is served through TCRdb, limited to in-frame sequences with V and J called. Missing clones are a known gap in these copies; in checked studies unresolved V genes cover under half, and the rest lacks a known reason. The sample profile shows 60,000 to 75,000 clones; under 95% of them were found once. The leading ten clones occupy about 1.4% of the sample. Source: peripheral blood, taken in the second trimester of pregnancy. All receptors come from a female donor in good health, enrolled as a control in a pregnancy study.

J is TRBJ2-7 and V is TRBV13; 11 nucleotides agree with TRBD1. V shed 5 bases, J shed 2 bases, and the junction held 5 bases outside the gene matches. This CDR3 contains 15 residues. Germline CDR1 PRHDT, CDR2 FYEKMQ (reference sequence). CDR3 amino acids: CASSPGTGGTYEQYF. For the CDR3, the DNA is TGTGCCAGCAGCCCCGGGACAGGGGGTACCTACGAGCAGTACTTC.

This chain links TRBV5-1 with TRBJ2-7; tentative D call: TRBD2 (5 bases). Germline V gene sequence: CDR1 SGHRS, CDR2 YFSETQ. The V and J ends lost 0 bases and 6 bases respectively, with 16 bases between them. CDR3 length: 15 amino acids. CDR3 in amino acids: CASSLEGAGRSEQYF. CDR3 DNA: TGCGCCAGCAGCTTGGAAGGTGCGGGTAGGAGCGAGCAGTACTTC.

The chain combines TRBV29-1 with TRBJ1-1; D gene unclear. Deletions cut 3 bases from V and 0 bases from J, with 5 bases between. The CDR3 loop spans 12 amino acids. Looked up from germline, CDR1 is SQVTM and CDR2 is ANQGSEA. CDR3 DNA sequence: TGCAGCGTTGAGTCGGTGAACACTGAAGCTTTCTTT. It is translated as CSVESVNTEAFF.

This clone appeared a single time. V is TRBV6-1 and J is TRBJ1-2; 10 bases are shared with TRBD1. There are 15 residues in the CDR3. The germline V gene has CDR1 MNHNS and CDR2 SASEGT. With V trimmed by 5 bases and J by 4 bases, 7 bases remained unmatched. DNA of the CDR3: TGTGCCAGCAGTCCCGGGACAGGGGAGGGCTATGGCTACACCTTC. Its translation is CASSPGTGEGYGYTF.

The rearrangement joins TRBV5-6 to TRBJ2-7, with 12 bases fitting TRBD2. The CDR3 is 15 amino acids. Losses at the gene ends were 4 bases for V and 2 bases for J; bases not matched to a gene: 4. Germline V gives CDR1 SGHDT, CDR2 YYEEEE. The CDR3 loop reads CASSPLAGGPYEQYF. The DNA of the CDR3 is TGTGCCAGCAGCCCTCTAGCGGGAGGGCCCTACGAGCAGTACTTC.

V is TRBV5-1 and J is TRBJ2-3; 15 nucleotides agree with TRBD2. After removal of 0 bases from V and 3 bases from J, the junction contained 5 bases not matched to a gene. Germline V lookup: CDR1 SGHRS, CDR2 YFSETQ. The CDR3 runs to 18 residues. This CDR3 is CASSLARGLAGGTDTQYF. The CDR3 nucleotides read TGCGCCAGCAGCTTGGCCCGAGGACTAGCGGGAGGGACAGATACGCAGTATTTT.

This rearrangement joins TRBV6-4 to TRBJ2-1; 8 bases are a match to TRBD2. J lost 6 bases, V lost 5 bases, and 9 bases had no gene match. The CDR3 has 15 amino acids. Germline lookup yields CDR1 MRHNA and CDR2 SNTAGT. This chain's CDR3 is CASSNSAGGGNEQFF. CDR3 coding DNA: TGTGCCAGCAGTAACAGTGCCGGGGGGGGCAATGAGCAGTTCTTC.

This chain connects TRBV5-4 to TRBJ2-2; 9 nucleotides align to TRBD1. Per the germline V gene, CDR1 is SGHNT and CDR2 is YYREEE (reference sequence). V lost 4 bases to trimming and J lost 7 bases; unmatched junction nucleotides: 11. This CDR3 is 16 amino acids long. In nucleotides, the CDR3 is TGTGCCAGCAGCCCTCCGGGACAGGGACATCTCGGGGAGCTGTTTTTT. It is translated as CASSPPGQGHLGELFF.

This rearrangement joins TRBV5-6 to TRBJ1-5; no reliable D call. Trimming stripped 0 bases from V and 3 bases from J, with 13 bases between. Germline CDR1 reads SGHDT; CDR2 reads YYEEEE. The CDR3 totals 16 residues. DNA of the CDR3: TGTGCCAGCAGCTTGGCGAACCGCGGATTCAATCAGCCCCAGCATTTT. As protein: CASSLANRGFNQPQHF. Together with reference TRBV5-6 and TRBJ1-5, the CDR3 gives the full variable domain: DAGVTQSPTHLIKTRGQQVTLRCSPKSGHDTVSWYQQALGQGPQFIFQYYEEEERQRGNFPDRFSGHQFPNYSSELNVNALLLGDSALYLCASSLANRGFNQPQHFGDGTRLSIL.

The V and J genes are TRBV29-1 and TRBJ2-5, with D perhaps matching TRBD2 (5 bases). The J call may not be correct, given that the DNA end is closer to TRBJ2-7. The CDR3 length is 13 residues. In germline, CDR1 is SQVTM, CDR2 ANQGSEA. The CDR3 spells CSVELSEAGEQYF. CDR3 nucleotide sequence: TGCAGCGTTGAACTGTCTGAGGCGGGCGAGCAGTACTTC.

This clone was picked up one time. The rearrangement joins TRBV2 to TRBJ2-7, with a weak D call TRBD2 (5 bases). The length of the CDR3 is 15 residues. Germline CDR1 reads SNHLY; CDR2 reads FYNNEI. V dropped 0 bases and J dropped 0 bases, with 9 bases sitting between them. The CDR3 region is CASSEALASSYEQYF. CDR3 nucleotides: TGTGCCAGCAGTGAAGCTTTAGCGAGCTCCTACGAGCAGTACTTC. The full variable domain, rest sourced from reference TRBV2 and TRBJ2-7, is EPEVTQTPSHQVTQMGQEVILRCVPISNHLYFYWYRQILGQKVEFLVSFYNNEISEKSEIFDDQFSVERPDGSNFTLKIRSTKLEDSAMYFCASSEALASSYEQYFGPGTRLTVT.

The genes are TRBV28 and TRBJ2-3; D unresolved. The V end was cut by 8 bases, the J end by 2 bases, with 5 bases between. The CDR3 totals 11 residues. Looked up from germline, CDR1 is MDHEN and CDR2 is SYDVKM. In DNA form, the CDR3 reads TGTGCCAGCCAACACACAGATACGCAGTATTTT. Translated: CASQHTDTQYF.

The rearrangement links TRBV11-2 to TRBJ1-1, with TRBD1 matching over 7 bases. Germline V lookup: CDR1 SGHAT, CDR2 FQNNGV. The CDR3 is made up of 14 amino acids. The V segment lost 5 bases and the J segment 1 base; nucleotides outside the gene matches: 4. CDR3 DNA: TGTGCCAGCAGCCCGGGACAGCCGAACACTGAAGCTTTCTTT. As protein: CASSPGQPNTEAFF.

CDR3 region: CASSWTDRTEAFF. CDR3 in DNA: TGTGCCAGCAGCTGGACAGACCGCACTGAAGCTTTCTTT. The chain combines TRBV28 with TRBJ1-1, with D maybe TRBD1 (6 bases). Per germline, CDR1 MDHEN and CDR2 SYDVKM. CDR3 length equals 13 residues. The V end lost 6 bases, the J end lost 4 bases, and 12 bases lay between the germline ends. Drawing the rest from reference TRBV28 and TRBJ1-1, the complete variable domain is DVKVTQSSRYLVKRTGEKVFLECVQDMDHENMFWYRQDPGLGLRLIYFSYDVKMKEKGDIPEGYSVSREKKERFSLILESASTNQTSMYLCASSWTDRTEAFFGQGTRLTVV.

The chain employs TRBV5-4 and TRBJ2-2, with D possibly matching TRBD1 (6 bases). Germline lookup yields CDR1 SGHNT and CDR2 YYREEE (reference sequence). V was clipped by 2 bases and J by 4 bases, with 15 bases between them. This CDR3 has 16 amino acids. The CDR3 spells CASSFPTRGSTGELFF. The CDR3 region has the DNA TGTGCCAGCAGCTTTCCGACGAGGGGGAGCACCGGGGAGCTGTTTTTT.

The rearrangement links TRBV7-3 to TRBJ1-1; weak D call: TRBD1 (5 bases). Between the trimmed V and J ends, which lost 4 bases and 1 base, there was a span of 7 bases. The CDR3 has 13 amino acids. CDR1 and CDR2 from the germline V gene are SGHTA and FQGTGA. The CDR3 region is CASSSDRNTEAFF. The CDR3 DNA reads as TGTGCCAGCAGCTCCGACAGGAACACTGAAGCTTTCTTT.

The gene calls are TRBV2 and TRBJ1-5, with TRBD1 matching over 7 bases. J was trimmed by 1 base and V by 8 bases; bases with no gene match: 2. CDR3 length equals 13 residues. CDR1 and CDR2 from the germline V gene are SNHLY and FYNNEI. DNA for the CDR3: TGTGCCAGCTCAGGGGGGAGCAATCAGCCCCAGCATTTT. It yields the protein CASSGGSNQPQHF.

DNA of the CDR3: TGTGCCAGCAGCCAACTGGTAGGGGGTAGCACTGAAGCTTTCTTT. The encoded protein is CASSQLVGGSTEAFF. The genes are TRBV14 and TRBJ1-1; the D gene is possibly TRBD1 (6 bases). Trimming left V 2 bases short and J 4 bases short, with 14 bases between. The germline V gene encodes CDR1 SGHDN and CDR2 FVKESK. This CDR3 is built from 15 residues.

The chain is built from TRBV29-1 and TRBJ1-1; tentative D call: TRBD1 (5 bases). Per germline, CDR1 SQVTM and CDR2 ANQGSEA. The CDR3 is made up of 11 amino acids. The CDR3 nucleotides are TGCAGTGGACGATGGGGGGATGAAGCTTTCTTT. Its translation: CSGRWGDEAFF. Full variable domain (missing parts from reference TRBV29-1 and TRBJ1-1): SAVISQKPSRDICQRGTSLTIQCQVDSQVTMMFWYRQQPGQSLTLIATANQGSEATYESGFVIDKFPISRPNLTFSTLTVSNMSPEDSSIYLCSGRWGDEAFFGQGTRLTVV.

This clone was observed at least ten times. The J gene is TRBJ2-5, the V gene TRBV4-2, with 8 bases matching TRBD1. The J segment lost 0 bases and the V segment lost 2 bases, leaving 2 bases of the junction unmatched. Germline V gene sequence: CDR1 LGHNA, CDR2 YNFKEQ. The CDR3 has 15 amino acids. CDR3 loop: CASSQKTGDQETQYF. The CDR3 bases are TGTGCCAGCAGCCAAAAGACAGGGGACCAAGAGACCCAGTACTTC.

The chain employs TRBV28 and TRBJ2-1; 7 nucleotides agree with TRBD2. Germline CDR1 MDHEN, CDR2 SYDVKM. V lost 5 bases and J lost 0; bases outside the gene matches: 16. The CDR3 contains 19 residues. As DNA, the CDR3 is TGTGCCAGCAGTCCCTTCCGGGACTATCCTTATAGCTCCTACAATGAGCAGTTCTTC. This sequence encodes CASSPFRDYPYSSYNEQFF.

The chain carries TRBV5-1 and TRBJ1-2, with a possible D match to TRBD1 (6 bases). Germline V lookup: CDR1 SGHRS, CDR2 YFSETQ. With 3 bases removed from V and 0 bases from J, the gap between germline ends came to 12 bases. The CDR3 totals 15 residues. The chain's CDR3 is CASSYGTPTNYGYTF. CDR3 coding DNA: TGCGCCAGCAGCTATGGGACACCTACTAACTATGGCTACACCTTC.

The chain carries TRBV28 and TRBJ1-2; tentatively, D is TRBD1 (5 bases). Deletions cut 4 bases from V and 4 bases from J, with 10 bases between. The CDR3 spans 13 residues. Germline CDR1 and CDR2: MDHEN and SYDVKM. DNA for the CDR3: TGTGCCAGCAGTTACAGGTCCCCCTATGGCTACACCTTC. This sequence encodes CASSYRSPYGYTF.

V is TRBV5-6 and J is TRBJ2-1; 8 bases match TRBD2. The CDR3 length is 17 residues. The V gene's germline CDR1 is SGHDT and CDR2 YYEEEE. The trim removed 4 bases at V and 2 bases at J, leaving 11 bases unmatched. CDR3 DNA: TGTGCCAGCAGCCCCCAAATAGCGGGACGGACCTACAATGAGCAGTTCTTC. Amino acid sequence: CASSPQIAGRTYNEQFF.

V gene TRBV10-2 combines with J gene TRBJ2-1, with 9 bases matching TRBD2. The CDR3 is 17 amino acids. V lost 7 bases and J lost 3; bases outside the gene matches: 13. Germline lookup yields CDR1 WSHSY and CDR2 SAAADI. CDR3 protein: CASTRRGAGGSYNEQFF. The CDR3 DNA reads as TGCGCCAGCACCCGAAGAGGAGCGGGAGGAAGCTACAATGAGCAGTTCTTC.

The rearrangement joins TRBV28 to TRBJ2-1, with TRBD2 matching over 8 bases. The CDR3 is 14 amino acids. From germline, CDR1 is MDHEN and CDR2 SYDVKM. With 3 bases clipped from V and 3 bases from J, the junction kept 1 base outside the gene matches. The CDR3, as DNA: TGTGCCAGCAGTTTGGGACTAGACTACAATGAGCAGTTCTTC. Its protein is CASSLGLDYNEQFF.

The chain uses TRBV7-2 and TRBJ1-3; D gene ambiguous. The V gene's germline CDR1 is SGHTA and CDR2 FQGNSA. Trimming took 6 bases from V and 1 from J, leaving 16 bases between them. The CDR3 totals 16 residues. CDR3 DNA: TGTGCCAGCAGTCCTATATCTACCCGGTCTGGAAACACCATATATTTT. Translated, it gives CASSPISTRSGNTIYF.

The chain has TRBV7-2 and TRBJ2-7; the match to TRBD2 covers 7 bases. The CDR3 consists of 18 residues. CDR1 and CDR2 (germline): SGHTA, FQGNSA. The ends lost 4 bases at V and 7 bases at J; junction bases unmatched: 22. The CDR3 DNA sequence: TGTGCCAGCAGCTCCCCCTACCAATGGACCAGGCGGGGGTTGGAGCAGTACTTC. Amino acid sequence: CASSSPYQWTRRGLEQYF.

The chain carries TRBV11-2 and TRBJ1-1; D is perhaps TRBD1 (6 bases). V lost 1 base, J lost 1 base, and 13 bases lay in between. The germline V gene encodes CDR1 SGHAT and CDR2 FQNNGV. The CDR3 runs to 16 residues. The CDR3 reads CASSLGRIGGNTEAFF. CDR3 in DNA: TGTGCCAGCAGCTTAGGAAGAATAGGGGGGAACACTGAAGCTTTCTTT.